This TCR beta chain appears in the sequencing data of a study of response to subunit inactivated influenza vaccine. General study results and limits: The authors proposed limited new T cell recruitment per seasonal influenza vaccination.

CDR3 length: 14 amino acids. V gave up 6 bases and J gave up 9 bases, with 18 bases separating them. This clonotype occurred once. The antigen is undetermined. Each CDR3 protein is one row after TCRdb ran MiXCR on the RT-PCR reads. The profile shows around 520,000 distinct CDR3 sequences, roughly 27% of them singletons. The material was CD4+ T cells sorted from PBMCs, obtained about 5 days after vaccination. This clonotype originated in a man aged 45 to 65 who received an inactivated influenza vaccine. The chain carries TRBV12-3 or TRBV12-4 and TRBJ2-1, with a weak D call TRBD2 (6 bases). CDR3 sequence: CASRLASRPTEQFF. The CDR3 nucleotides are TGTGCCAGCAGGCTAGCGTCAAGGCCCACTGAGCAGTTCTTC.